This T cell receptor beta chain was profiled in a study of shared clonotypes between healthy human individuals. Study-level points and caveats: Clonotypes which were not shared had lower generation probabilities than clonotypes that all four donors shared. The study found about 5% of naive CD4 clonotypes shared across a handful of donors.

In the naive CD8 group, cells lacked CD45RO and were positively selected for CCR7, so terminally differentiated effector memory CD45RA+ cells were left out. Only in-frame clones appear in the TCRdb table, and some are missing; sequencing was by immunoSEQ multiplex PCR. The table lists about 2.2 million clones, 85% to 95% of them singletons. Turning to this clone: Its antigen remains unidentified.

V shed 2 bases and J shed 1 base, with 9 bases lying between them. The CDR3 totals 14 residues. Germline loops: CDR1 ENHRY, CDR2 SYGVKD. The clonotype was recovered from a man younger than 30 in good health. Some clones in this sample may be carry-over from other donors' samples. The chain is built from TRBV10-3 and TRBJ2-7, with D perhaps TRBD1 or TRBD2 (5 bases each). Sequenced material: naive CD8+ T cells from PBMCs. As DNA, the CDR3 is TGTGCCATCAGTGAGGGGGACCTGTCCTACGAGCAGTACTTC. It yields the protein CAISEGDLSYEQYF.